This T cell receptor beta chain is drawn from a study of T cell repertoires in cytomegalovirus infection (dated by TCRdb to 2018 to 2020). With respect to the entire study: The peptide stimulations were aimed at well-studied HLA-B-restricted epitopes as well as recently identified HLA-C-restricted CMV epitopes, whose presentation resists viral immunomodulation. The HLA type of each donor mattered for the analysis, because public TCR beta signatures pointed to carriage of CMV infection along with the matching HLA type.

Reading from cysteine to phenylalanine, the CDR3 counts 16 amino acids. Only the CDR3 DNA is retained, 48 bases long and in frame from the first base. From V the trimming removes 2 bases and from J it removes 0 bases, while the gene matches leave 7 bases of the junction unaccounted for. The germline V gene encodes CDR1 MNHGY and CDR2 SAAAGT. Results and caveats for the whole study, not just this receptor: The ex vivo response was dominated by HLA-C-restricted CMV-specific TCR beta clonotypes, which also provided the single most frequent clonotype in two of eight donors. In both this cohort and an independent cohort of 350 or so donors, the cumulative frequency of public TCR beta family members distinguished carriers of CMV infection plus the relevant HLA type.

Remarks on this clonotype: This clone's antigen is unknown. No base-level quality is on record; no much larger clone is a single base apart.

The treatment or condition label, read with the paper, signifies: in vitro stimulation with specific CMV peptide epitopes to enrich CMV-specific T cells. The sample was run on an Illumina HiSeq 1500. TCRdb's own reprocessing of the public reads used fastp at Q25 and MiXCR and kept productive beta chains. Records with the same CDR3 protein are collapsed into one entry carrying the most frequent genes and DNA. The sample table lists roughly 180,000 distinct CDR3 sequences, less than 25% of them with a count of one. About 25% of the sample rests with the top ten. The input for sequencing was CD8+ T cells from cultured PBMCs, taken from culture after CMV antigen stimulation. This TCR was recovered from a human donor in good health (CMV status not recorded). Some clones in this sample may be carry-over from other donors' samples. The V gene is TRBV6-8 and the J gene is TRBJ2-7, and TRBD1 aligns with 7 junction nucleotides. Read as DNA, the sequence is TGTGCCAGCAGTTACCCCTCACAGGGGTTCTCCTACGAGCAGTACTTC. This yields the protein CASSYPSQGFSYEQYF.